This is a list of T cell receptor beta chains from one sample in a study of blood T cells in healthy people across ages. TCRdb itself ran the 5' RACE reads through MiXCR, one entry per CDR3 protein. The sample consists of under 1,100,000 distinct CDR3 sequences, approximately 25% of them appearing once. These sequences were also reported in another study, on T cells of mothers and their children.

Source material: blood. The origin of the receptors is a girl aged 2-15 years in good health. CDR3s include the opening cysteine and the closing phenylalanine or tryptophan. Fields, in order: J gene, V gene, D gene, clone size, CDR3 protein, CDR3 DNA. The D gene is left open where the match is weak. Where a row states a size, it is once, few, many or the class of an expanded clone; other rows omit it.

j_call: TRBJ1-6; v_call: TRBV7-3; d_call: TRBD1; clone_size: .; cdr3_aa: CASSQGQPNSPLHF; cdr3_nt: TGTGCCAGCAGCCAGGGACAGCCTAATTCACCCCTCCACTTT
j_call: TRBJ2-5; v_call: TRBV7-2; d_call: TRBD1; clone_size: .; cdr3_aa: CASSQQGRETQYF; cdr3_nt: TGTGCCAGCAGCCAACAGGGGCGAGAGACCCAGTACTTC
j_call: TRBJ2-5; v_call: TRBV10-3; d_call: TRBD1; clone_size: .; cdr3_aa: CAISNRGRETQYF; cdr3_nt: TGTGCCATCAGTAACAGGGGGAGAGAGACCCAGTACTTC
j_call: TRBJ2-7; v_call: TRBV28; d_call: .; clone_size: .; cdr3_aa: CASRPTVSYEQYF; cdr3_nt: TGTGCCAGCAGACCGACAGTATCCTACGAGCAGTACTTC
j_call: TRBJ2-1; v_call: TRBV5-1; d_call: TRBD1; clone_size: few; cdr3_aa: CASSSGTGPYNEQFF; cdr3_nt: TGCGCCAGCAGCTCCGGGACAGGGCCCTACAATGAGCAGTTCTTC
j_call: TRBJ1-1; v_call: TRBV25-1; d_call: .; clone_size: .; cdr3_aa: CASVGRLSGGAEAFF; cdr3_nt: TGTGCCAGCGTGGGGAGGCTATCAGGAGGGGCTGAAGCTTTCTTT
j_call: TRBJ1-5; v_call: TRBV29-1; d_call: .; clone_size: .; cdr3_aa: CSVTKGNQPQHF; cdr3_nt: TGCAGCGTAACGAAGGGCAATCAGCCCCAGCATTTT
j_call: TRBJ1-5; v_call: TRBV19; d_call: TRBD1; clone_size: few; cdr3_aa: CASSMGTVGSNQPQHF; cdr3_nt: TGTGCCAGTAGTATGGGGACAGTCGGCAGCAATCAGCCCCAGCATTTT
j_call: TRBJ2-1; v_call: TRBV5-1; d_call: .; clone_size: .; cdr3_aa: CASSLGVGILFNEQFF; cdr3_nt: TGCGCCAGCAGCTTAGGGGTCGGGATTCTATTTAATGAGCAGTTCTTC
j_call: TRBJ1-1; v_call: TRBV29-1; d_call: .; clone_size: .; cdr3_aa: CSVTGLDTEAFF; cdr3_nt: TGCAGCGTGACAGGACTGGACACTGAAGCTTTCTTT
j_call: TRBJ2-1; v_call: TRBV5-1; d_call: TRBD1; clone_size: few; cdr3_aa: CASSLGRDRVGEQFF; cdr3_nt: TGCGCCAGCAGCTTGGGACGGGACAGGGTTGGTGAGCAGTTCTTC
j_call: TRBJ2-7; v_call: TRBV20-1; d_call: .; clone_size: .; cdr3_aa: CSARVTVGTEQYF; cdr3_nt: TGCAGTGCTAGAGTGACGGTTGGCACCGAGCAGTACTTC
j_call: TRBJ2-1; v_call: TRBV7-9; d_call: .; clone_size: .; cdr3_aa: CASSYEVVQFF; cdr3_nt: TGTGCCAGCAGCTACGAGGTCGTGCAGTTCTTC
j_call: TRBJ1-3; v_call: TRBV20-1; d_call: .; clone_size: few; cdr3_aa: CSAYDRNSGNTIYF; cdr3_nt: TGCAGTGCTTATGACCGAAACTCTGGAAACACCATATATTTT
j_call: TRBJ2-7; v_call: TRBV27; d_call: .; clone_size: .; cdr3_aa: CASSATGLANYEQYF; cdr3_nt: TGTGCCAGCAGTGCCACAGGGCTGGCGAACTACGAGCAGTACTTC
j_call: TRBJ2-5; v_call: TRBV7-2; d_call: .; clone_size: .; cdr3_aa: CASSSHRERGGETQYF; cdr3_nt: TGTGCCAGCAGCTCGCATCGGGAGAGGGGAGGTGAGACCCAGTACTTC
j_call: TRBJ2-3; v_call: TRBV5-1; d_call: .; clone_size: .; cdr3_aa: CASSLYPGNTQYF; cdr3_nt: TGCGCCAGCAGCTTATACCCGGGGAATACGCAGTATTTT
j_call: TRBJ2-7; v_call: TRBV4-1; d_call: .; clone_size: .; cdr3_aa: CASSQVGGLSWEQYF; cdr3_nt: TGCGCCAGCAGCCAAGTCGGGGGGCTGTCGTGGGAGCAGTACTTC
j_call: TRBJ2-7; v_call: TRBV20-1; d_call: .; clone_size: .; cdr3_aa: CSANVPDRKEQYF; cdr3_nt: TGCAGTGCTAACGTCCCGGACCGAAAAGAGCAGTACTTC
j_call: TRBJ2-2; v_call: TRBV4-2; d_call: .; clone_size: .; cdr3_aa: CASSSPGTSRNTGELFF; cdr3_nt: TGTGCCAGCAGTTCGCCAGGGACATCCCGAAACACCGGGGAGCTGTTTTTT
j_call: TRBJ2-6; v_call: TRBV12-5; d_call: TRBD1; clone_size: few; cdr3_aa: CASHDRERPGANVLTF; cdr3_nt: TGTGCTAGCCACGACAGGGAAAGACCTGGGGCCAACGTCCTGACTTTC
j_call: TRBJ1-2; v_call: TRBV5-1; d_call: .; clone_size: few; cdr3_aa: CASSFGGTLYGYTF; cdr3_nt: TGCGCCAGCAGCTTCGGGGGGACCCTCTATGGCTACACCTTC
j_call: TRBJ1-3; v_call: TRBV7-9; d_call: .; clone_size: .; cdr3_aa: CASSYPSGSTNTIYF; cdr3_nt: TGTGCCAGCAGCTATCCCTCGGGGTCGACAAACACCATATATTTT
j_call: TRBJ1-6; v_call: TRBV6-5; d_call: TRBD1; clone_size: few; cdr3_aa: CASRGTAYNSPLHF; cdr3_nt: TGTGCCAGCCGCGGGACAGCCTATAATTCACCCCTCCACTTT
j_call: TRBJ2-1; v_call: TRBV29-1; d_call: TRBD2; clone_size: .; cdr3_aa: CSVTSSGDYNEQFF; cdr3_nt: TGCAGCGTTACTTCCAGCGGGGACTACAATGAGCAGTTCTTC
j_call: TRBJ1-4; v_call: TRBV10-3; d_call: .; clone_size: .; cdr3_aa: CAISVNGGTEKLFF; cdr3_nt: TGTGCCATCAGTGTTAATGGGGGAACAGAAAAACTGTTTTTT
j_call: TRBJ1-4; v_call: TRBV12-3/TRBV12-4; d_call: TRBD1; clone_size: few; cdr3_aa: CASSSNTGANEKLFF; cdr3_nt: TGTGCCAGCAGTTCCAATACAGGGGCCAATGAAAAACTGTTTTTT
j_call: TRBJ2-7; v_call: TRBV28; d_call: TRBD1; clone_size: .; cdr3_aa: CASSLLGQGVGEQYF; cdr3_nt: TGTGCCAGCAGTTTGCTCGGACAGGGGGTAGGGGAGCAGTACTTC
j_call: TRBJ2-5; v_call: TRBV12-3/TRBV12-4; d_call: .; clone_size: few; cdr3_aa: CASTRNQETQYF; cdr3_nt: TGTGCCAGTACTAGGAACCAAGAGACCCAGTACTTC
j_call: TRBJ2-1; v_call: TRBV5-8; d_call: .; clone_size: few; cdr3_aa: CASSLDRSESNEQFF; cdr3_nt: TGTGCCAGCAGCTTGGACAGGTCCGAGTCTAATGAGCAGTTCTTC
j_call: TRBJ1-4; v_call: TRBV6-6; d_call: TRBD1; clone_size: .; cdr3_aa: CTSSYSPTGGEKLFF; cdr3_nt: TGTACCAGCAGTTACTCCCCGACAGGGGGCGAAAAACTGTTTTTT
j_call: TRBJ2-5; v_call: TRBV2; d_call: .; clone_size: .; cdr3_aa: CASRGESRTQYF; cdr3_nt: TGTGCCAGCAGGGGGGAGAGCAGGACCCAGTACTTC
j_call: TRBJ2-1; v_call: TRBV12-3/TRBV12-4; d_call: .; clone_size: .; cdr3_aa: CASSSDGQKVEQFF; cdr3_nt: TGTGCCAGCAGTTCGGACGGACAGAAGGTTGAGCAGTTCTTC
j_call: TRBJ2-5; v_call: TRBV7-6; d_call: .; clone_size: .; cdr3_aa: CASSLAGRGEETQYF; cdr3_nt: TGTGCCAGCAGCTTGGCGGGGCGAGGGGAAGAGACCCAGTACTTC
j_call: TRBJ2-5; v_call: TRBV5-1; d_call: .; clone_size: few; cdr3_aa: CASSYGIQETQYF; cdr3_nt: TGCGCCAGCAGCTACGGGATACAAGAGACCCAGTACTTC
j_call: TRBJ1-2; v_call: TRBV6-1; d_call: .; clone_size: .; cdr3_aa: CASSEEWDLIWGYTF; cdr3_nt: TGTGCCAGCAGTGAAGAGTGGGACCTTATCTGGGGCTACACCTTC
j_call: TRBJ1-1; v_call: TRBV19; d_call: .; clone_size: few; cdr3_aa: CASSMDTEAFF; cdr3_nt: TGTGCCAGTAGTATGGACACTGAAGCTTTCTTT
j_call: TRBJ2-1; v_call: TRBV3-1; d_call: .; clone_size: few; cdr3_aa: CASSQDPPNTPSSYNEQFF; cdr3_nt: TGTGCCAGCAGCCAAGATCCCCCCAACACTCCCAGCTCCTACAATGAGCAGTTCTTC
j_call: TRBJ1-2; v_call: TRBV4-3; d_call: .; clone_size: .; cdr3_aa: CASSHGLTGNYGYTF; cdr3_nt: TGCGCCAGCAGCCATGGGCTCACAGGGAACTATGGCTACACCTTC
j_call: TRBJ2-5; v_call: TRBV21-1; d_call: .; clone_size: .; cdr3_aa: CASSKSLVLETQYF; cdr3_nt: TGTGCCAGCAGCAAGTCATTAGTATTGGAGACCCAGTACTTC
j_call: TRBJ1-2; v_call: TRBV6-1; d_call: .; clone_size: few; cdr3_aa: CASEDSAGLGFGYTF; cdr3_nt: TGTGCCAGCGAAGATTCTGCCGGGCTAGGGTTTGGCTACACCTTC
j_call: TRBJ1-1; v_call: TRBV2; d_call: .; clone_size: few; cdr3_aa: CASSFYQGPGEAFF; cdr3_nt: TGTGCCAGCAGTTTTTATCAGGGGCCCGGCGAAGCTTTCTTT
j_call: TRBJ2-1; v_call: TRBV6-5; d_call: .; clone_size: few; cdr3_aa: CASSYSNYYNEQFF; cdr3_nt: TGTGCCAGCAGTTACTCGAACTACTACAATGAGCAGTTCTTC